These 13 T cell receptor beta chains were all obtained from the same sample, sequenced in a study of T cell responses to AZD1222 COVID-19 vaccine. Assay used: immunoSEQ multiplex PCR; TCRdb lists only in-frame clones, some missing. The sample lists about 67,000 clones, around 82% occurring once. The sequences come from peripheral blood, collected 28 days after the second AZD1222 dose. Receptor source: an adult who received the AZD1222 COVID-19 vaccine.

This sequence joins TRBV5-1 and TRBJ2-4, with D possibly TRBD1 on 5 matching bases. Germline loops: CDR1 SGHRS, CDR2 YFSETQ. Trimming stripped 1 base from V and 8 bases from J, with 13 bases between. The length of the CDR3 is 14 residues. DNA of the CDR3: TGCGCCAGCAGCTTGCAGGGCCCGTTAGACATTCAGTACTTC. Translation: CASSLQGPLDIQYF.

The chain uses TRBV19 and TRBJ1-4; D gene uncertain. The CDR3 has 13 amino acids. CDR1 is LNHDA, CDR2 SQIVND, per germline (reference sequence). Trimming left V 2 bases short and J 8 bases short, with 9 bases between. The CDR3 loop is CASSIRSGEKLFF. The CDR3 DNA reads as TGTGCCAGTAGTATAAGAAGTGGAGAAAAACTGTTTTTT.

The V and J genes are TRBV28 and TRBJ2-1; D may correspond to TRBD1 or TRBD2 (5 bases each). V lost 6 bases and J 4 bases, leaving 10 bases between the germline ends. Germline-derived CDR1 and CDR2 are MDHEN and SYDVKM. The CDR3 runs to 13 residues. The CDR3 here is CASSGTSYNEQFF. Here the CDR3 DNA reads TGTGCCAGCAGCGGGACCTCATACAATGAGCAGTTCTTC.

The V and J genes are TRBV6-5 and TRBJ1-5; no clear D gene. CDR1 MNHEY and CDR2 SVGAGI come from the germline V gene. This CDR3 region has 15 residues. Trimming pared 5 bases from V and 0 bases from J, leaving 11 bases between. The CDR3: CASSPTAYSNQPQHF. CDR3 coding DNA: TGTGCCAGCAGTCCAACAGCTTATAGCAATCAGCCCCAGCATTTT.

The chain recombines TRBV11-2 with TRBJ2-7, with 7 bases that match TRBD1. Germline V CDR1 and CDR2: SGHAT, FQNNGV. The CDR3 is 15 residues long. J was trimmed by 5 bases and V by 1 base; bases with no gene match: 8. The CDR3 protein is CASSLASTGYHEQYF. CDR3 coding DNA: TGTGCCAGCAGCTTAGCCTCGACAGGGTACCACGAGCAGTACTTC.

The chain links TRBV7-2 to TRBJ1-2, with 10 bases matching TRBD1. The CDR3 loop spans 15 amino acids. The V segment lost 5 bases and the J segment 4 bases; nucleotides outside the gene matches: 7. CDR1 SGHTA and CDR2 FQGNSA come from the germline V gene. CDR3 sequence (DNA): TGTGCCAGCAGCCTACCGACAGGGGGCGTCTATGGCTACACCTTC. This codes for CASSLPTGGVYGYTF.

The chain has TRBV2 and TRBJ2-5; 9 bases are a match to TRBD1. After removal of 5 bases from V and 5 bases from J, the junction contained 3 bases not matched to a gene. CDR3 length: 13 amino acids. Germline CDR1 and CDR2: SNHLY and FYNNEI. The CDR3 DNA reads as TGTGCCAGCAGTTGGACAGGGGCGGAGACCCAGTACTTC. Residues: CASSWTGAETQYF. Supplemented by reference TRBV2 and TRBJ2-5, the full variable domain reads EPEVTQTPSHQVTQMGQEVILRCVPISNHLYFYWYRQILGQKVEFLVSFYNNEISEKSEIFDDQFSVERPDGSNFTLKIRSTKLEDSAMYFCASSWTGAETQYFGPGTRLLVL.

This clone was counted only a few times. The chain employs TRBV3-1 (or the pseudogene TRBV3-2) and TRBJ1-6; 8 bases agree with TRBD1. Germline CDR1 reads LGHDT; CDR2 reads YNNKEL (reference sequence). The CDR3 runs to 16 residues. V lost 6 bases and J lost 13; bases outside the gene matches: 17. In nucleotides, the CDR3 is TGTGCCAGCAGAAAGACCTTCGACAGGGGCACCATCCCCCTCCACTTT. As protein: CASRKTFDRGTIPLHF.

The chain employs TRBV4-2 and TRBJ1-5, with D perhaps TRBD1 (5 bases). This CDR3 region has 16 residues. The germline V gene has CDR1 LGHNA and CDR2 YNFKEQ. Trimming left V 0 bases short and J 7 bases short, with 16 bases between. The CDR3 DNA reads TGTGCCAGCAGCCAAGATCGCGACCCCGGGGGGCAGCCCCAGCATTTT. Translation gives CASSQDRDPGGQPQHF.

The CDR3 is CASSPRLYEQYF. The CDR3 coding sequence is TGTGCCAGCTCACCACGGCTATACGAGCAGTACTTC. The chain uses TRBV18 and TRBJ2-7; unclear D gene. V shed 1 base and J shed 4 bases, with 5 bases lying between them. CDR1 is KGHSH and CDR2 is LQKENI in the germline V gene. The CDR3 runs to 12 residues.

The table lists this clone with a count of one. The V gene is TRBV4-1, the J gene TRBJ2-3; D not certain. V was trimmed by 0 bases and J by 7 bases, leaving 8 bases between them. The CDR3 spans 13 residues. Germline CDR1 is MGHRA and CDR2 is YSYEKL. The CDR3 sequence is CASSQEWRYTQYF. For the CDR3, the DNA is TGCGCCAGCAGCCAAGAATGGCGGTATACGCAGTATTTT.

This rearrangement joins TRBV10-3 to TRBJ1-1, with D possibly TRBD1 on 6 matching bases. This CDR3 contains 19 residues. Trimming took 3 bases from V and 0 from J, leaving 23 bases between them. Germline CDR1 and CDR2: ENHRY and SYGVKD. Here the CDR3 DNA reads TGTGCCATCAGTGATGAGGCCCGGTGGGCCGGGGGCATGAACACTGAAGCTTTCTTT. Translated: CAISDEARWAGGMNTEAFF.

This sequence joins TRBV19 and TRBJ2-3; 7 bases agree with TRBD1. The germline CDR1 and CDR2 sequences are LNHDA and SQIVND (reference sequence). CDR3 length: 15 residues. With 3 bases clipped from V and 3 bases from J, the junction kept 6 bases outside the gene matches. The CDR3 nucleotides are TGTGCCAGTAGTATGCCTGACAGGGTAACAGATACGCAGTATTTT. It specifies CASSMPDRVTDTQYF.